Presented here are 4 T cell receptor beta chains from one specimen sequenced in a study of blood T cell repertoires in COVID-19. Method: immunoSEQ multiplex PCR; TCRdb's copy keeps in-frame clones and lacks some. The sample includes roughly 100,000 clones, 84% of them seen just once. Sequencing was performed on peripheral blood. These receptor sequences come from a human donor in a cohort sampled during active or convalescent COVID-19.

This sequence joins TRBV5-1 and TRBJ2-5; 12 bases are shared with TRBD2. This CDR3 contains 17 residues. V was clipped by 0 bases and J by 1 base; unmatched bases: 4. Per the germline V gene, CDR1 is SGHRS and CDR2 is YFSETQ. The CDR3: CASSLALAGGTQETQYF. For the CDR3, the DNA is TGCGCCAGCAGCTTGGCTCTAGCGGGGGGGACCCAAGAGACCCAGTACTTC.

The V call is TRBV28, the J call TRBJ1-2; no clear D. This CDR3 is 15 amino acids long. Germline CDR1 and CDR2: MDHEN and SYDVKM. Trimming removed 2 bases from V and 2 bases from J, with 12 bases in between. The CDR3 coding sequence is TGTGCCAGCAGTTTAAGCGTAGTTAGGAACTATGGCTACACCTTC. Translated: CASSLSVVRNYGYTF.

The genes are TRBV6-6 and TRBJ2-1, with 12 positions matching TRBD2. Germline V gene data show CDR1 as MNHNY and CDR2 as SVGAGI (reference sequence). V dropped 6 bases and J dropped 10; count of bases not matched to a gene: 7. The CDR3 is made up of 14 amino acids. The CDR3 spells CASSPSGGAREQFF. For the CDR3, the DNA is TGTGCCAGCAGCCCTAGCGGGGGGGCCAGGGAGCAGTTCTTC.

V usage is TRBV10-1 and J usage is TRBJ1-1; perhaps TRBD1 as D (6 bases). The ends were cut back, 0 bases at V and 4 bases at J, with 24 bases in the middle. CDR3 size: 19 residues. The germline gives CDR1 WNHNN, CDR2 SYGVQD (reference sequence). The CDR3 loop reads CASSESIVETGQAGTEAFF. The DNA for the CDR3 is TGCGCCAGCAGTGAGTCGATAGTTGAAACAGGGCAGGCGGGCACTGAAGCTTTCTTT.